This T cell receptor beta chain was retrieved from a study of T cell clusters in autoimmune cytopenias (dated by TCRdb to between 2017 and 2020). Looking at the study overall: Per sample, TRB sequencing gave a median depth of about 50,000 reads and a median of approximately 2,400 distinct TRB clonotypes. Alongside healthy, CLL and autoimmune hepatitis controls, autoimmune cytopenia patients had their peripheral blood TRB and IGH repertoires sequenced at active disease and again during treatment follow-up. The study aimed to test whether autoimmune cytopenia patients carry a disease-specific immune repertoire signature usable as a blood-based biomarker. Findings and caveats that apply to the study as a whole: Compared with active autoimmune hepatitis patients, healthy donors had almost three times as many exclusive TRB clusters, a finding consistent with an autoimmunity-wide signature. The GLIPH analysis suggested a lack of physiological T cell clusters in primary autoimmune cytopenia patients, since around 56 clusters were exclusive to healthy donors whereas 15 to 20 were exclusive to patients. The TRB repertoire shifts, including less even repertoires in secondary cytopenia and CLL, mostly reflected lymphoma bias and not autoimmunity. The cluster-lack signature was not observed for secondary cytopenia versus CLL, as the signature was apparently masked by the dominant lymphoma-associated repertoire. The T cell clusters were defined in silico only, and their functional role remained to be validated experimentally.

Multiplex PCR with a touch-down protocol amplified TRB rearrangements, with the TRB-A and TRB-B primer pools combined in a single tube. Illumina adapters and sample indices were added to the amplicons through two consecutive PCR reactions using Phusion HS II polymerase. The amplicons were gel-purified using the NucleoSpin Gel and PCR Clean-up kit, after which quantification was performed by Qubit and quality was checked on an Agilent 2100 Bioanalyzer. Sequencing of the libraries was done on an Illumina MiSeq with 600-cycle, single-indexed, paired-end runs. The study's own analysis went as follows. TRB reads were aligned and assembled with MiXCR version 2.1.12 using the default MiXCR reference library. Each unique CDR3 nucleotide sequence defined a clone, and only productive sequences with at least two reads were analysed. Repertoire diversity was assessed by alpha-parameterized diversity profiles (alpha 0 to 5), including Shannon (alpha 1) and Simpson (alpha 2) indices, computed with an R script. Combinatorial TRB VJ usage was computed with the tcR package and compared between cohorts by principal component analysis with ade4. GLIPH was used to cluster TCRbeta CDR3s in pairs of cohorts matched for age and read depth, and a Wilcoxon test was used to compare cluster frequencies. Reprocessed by TCRdb, the reads give a single entry per CDR3 protein sequence, without DNA. TCRdb, not the original authors, processed these V and J calls. The sample has some 8,400 distinct CDR3 sequences on record. Of the sample, about a fifth is held by the ten largest clones.

This clonotype is medium-sized (0.01 to 0.1%) on the basis of its frequency; no count is available. Its binding antigen is unknown. Per sample, approximately 250 ng of peripheral blood genomic DNA, tens of thousands of genome equivalents, was used for TRB amplification. From the cysteine through the phenylalanine, the CDR3 covers 18 amino acids. No DNA sequence was recorded. This TCR was sampled from a human donor with an autoimmune cytopenia or autoimmune hepatitis (not recorded which). The chain employs TRBV12-3 or TRBV12-4 and TRBJ2-1; TCRdb's D call of TRBD1 is untestable without DNA. Specimen: peripheral blood. The CDR3 corresponds to CASSFGDRGGHGQDEQFF.